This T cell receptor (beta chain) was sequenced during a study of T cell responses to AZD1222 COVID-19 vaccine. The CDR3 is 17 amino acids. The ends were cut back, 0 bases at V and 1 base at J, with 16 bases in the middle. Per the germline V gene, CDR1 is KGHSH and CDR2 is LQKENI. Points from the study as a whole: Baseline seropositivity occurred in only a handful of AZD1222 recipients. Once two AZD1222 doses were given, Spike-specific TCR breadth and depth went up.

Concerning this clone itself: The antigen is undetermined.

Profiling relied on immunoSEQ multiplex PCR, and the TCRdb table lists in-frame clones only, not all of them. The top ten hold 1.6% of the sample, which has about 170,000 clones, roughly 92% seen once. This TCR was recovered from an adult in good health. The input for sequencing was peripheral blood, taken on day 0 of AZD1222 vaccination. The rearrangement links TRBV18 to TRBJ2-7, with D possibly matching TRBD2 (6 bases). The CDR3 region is CASSPPGGGTRSYEQYF. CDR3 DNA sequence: TGTGCCAGCTCACCACCGGGGGGAGGTACCCGGTCCTACGAGCAGTACTTC.